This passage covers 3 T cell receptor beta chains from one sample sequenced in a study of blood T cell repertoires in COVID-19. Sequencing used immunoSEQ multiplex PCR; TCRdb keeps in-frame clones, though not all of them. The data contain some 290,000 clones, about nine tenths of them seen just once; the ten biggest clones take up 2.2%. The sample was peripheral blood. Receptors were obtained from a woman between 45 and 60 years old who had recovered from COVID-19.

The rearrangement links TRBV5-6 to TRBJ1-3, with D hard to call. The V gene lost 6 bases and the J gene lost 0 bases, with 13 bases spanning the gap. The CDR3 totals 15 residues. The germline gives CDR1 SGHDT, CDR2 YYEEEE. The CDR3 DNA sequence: TGTGCCAGCACCCTTGGCGGGAGCTCTGGAAACACCATATATTTT. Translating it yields CASTLGGSSGNTIYF.

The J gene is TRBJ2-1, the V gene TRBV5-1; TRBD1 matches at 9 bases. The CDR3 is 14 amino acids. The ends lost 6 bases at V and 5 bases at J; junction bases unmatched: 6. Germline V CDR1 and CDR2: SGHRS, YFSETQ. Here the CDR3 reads CASIRDRADNEQFF. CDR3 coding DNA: TGCGCCAGCATCCGGGACAGGGCTGACAATGAGCAGTTCTTC.

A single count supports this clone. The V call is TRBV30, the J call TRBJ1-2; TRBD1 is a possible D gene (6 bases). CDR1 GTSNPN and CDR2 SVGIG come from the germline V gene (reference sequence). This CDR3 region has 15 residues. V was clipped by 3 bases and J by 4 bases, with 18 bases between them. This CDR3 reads CAWRTPGQSSYGYTF. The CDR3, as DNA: TGTGCCTGGAGGACCCCGGGACAATCTTCCTATGGCTACACCTTC.